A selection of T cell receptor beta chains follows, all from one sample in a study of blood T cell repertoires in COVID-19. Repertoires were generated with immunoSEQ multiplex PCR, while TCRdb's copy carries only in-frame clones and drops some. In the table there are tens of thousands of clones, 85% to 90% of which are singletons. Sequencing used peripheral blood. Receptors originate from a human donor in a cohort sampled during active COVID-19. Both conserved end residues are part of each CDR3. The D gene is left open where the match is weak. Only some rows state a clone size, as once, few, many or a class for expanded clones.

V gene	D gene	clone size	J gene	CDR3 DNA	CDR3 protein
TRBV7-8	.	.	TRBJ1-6	TGTGCCAGCAGCTTAATGACTGCTTATAATTCACCCCTCCACTTT	CASSLMTAYNSPLHF
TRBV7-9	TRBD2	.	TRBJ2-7	TGTGCCAGCAGCCTTCTAGCGGGCGGAAACTACGAGCAGTACTTC	CASSLLAGGNYEQYF
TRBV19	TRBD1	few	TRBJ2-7	TGTGCCAGTAGTCCGGGACAGGGTTCATTCGAGCAGTACTTC	CASSPGQGSFEQYF
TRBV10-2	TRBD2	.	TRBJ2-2	TGCGCCAGCAGTGAGACCCCCCTAGCGGGAACCGGGGAGCTGTTTTTT	CASSETPLAGTGELFF
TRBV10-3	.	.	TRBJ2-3	TGTGCCATCAGTGAGTCTGAGGTTGATACGCAGTATTTT	CAISESEVDTQYF
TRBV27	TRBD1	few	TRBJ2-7	TGTGCCAGCAGGGCGACAGGGATGGGCTCCTACGAGCAGTACTTC	CASRATGMGSYEQYF
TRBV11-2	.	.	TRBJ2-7	TGTGCCAGCAGCTTAGTCGGGGGGGGACAGCCCTACGAGCAGTACTTC	CASSLVGGGQPYEQYF
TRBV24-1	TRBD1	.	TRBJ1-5	TGTGCCACCCCACCAGCTACAGGGGATCAGCCCCAGCATTTT	CATPPATGDQPQHF
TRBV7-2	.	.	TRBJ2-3	TGTGCCAGCAGCCCCACCCTGGGCGTGGGTAGCACAGATACGCAGTATTTT	CASSPTLGVGSTDTQYF
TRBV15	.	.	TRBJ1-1	TGTGCCACCAGCAGAAAAGGGGAGGGTGAAGCTTTCTTT	CATSRKGEGEAFF
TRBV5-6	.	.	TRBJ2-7	TGTGCCAGCAGCTCCATACAGGGAGTTAGGAACGAGCAGTACTTC	CASSSIQGVRNEQYF
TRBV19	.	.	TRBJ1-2	TGTGCCAGTAGTATAGGATGGGGAGATGGCTACACCTTC	CASSIGWGDGYTF
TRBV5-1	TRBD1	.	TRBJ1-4	TGCGCCAGCAGCTGGGGGACAGCAACTAATGAAAAACTGTTTTTT	CASSWGTATNEKLFF
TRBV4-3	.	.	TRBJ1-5	TGCGCCAGCAGCCAAGATCTCCTTAGCAATCAGCCCCAGCATTTT	CASSQDLLSNQPQHF
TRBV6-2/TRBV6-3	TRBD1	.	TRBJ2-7	TGTGCCAGCAGTTACAGACAGGGTTACGAGCAGTACTTC	CASSYRQGYEQYF
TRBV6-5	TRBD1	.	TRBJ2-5	TGTGCCAGCAGAGGGGTCGGACAGGGTGGCGAGACCCAGTACTTC	CASRGVGQGGETQYF
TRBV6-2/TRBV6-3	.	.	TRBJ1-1	TGTGCCAGCAGCATAGGAGGTAACACTGAAGCTTTCTTT	CASSIGGNTEAFF
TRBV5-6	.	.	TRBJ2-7	TGTGCCAGCAGCTTGCGGGGAACCTACGAGCAGTACTTC	CASSLRGTYEQYF
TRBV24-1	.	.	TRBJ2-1	TGTGCCACCAGCGACAAGCAGTTCTTC	CATSDKQFF
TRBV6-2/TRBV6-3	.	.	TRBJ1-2	TGTGCCAGCAGTCACAATTGGGGCTACACCTTC	CASSHNWGYTF
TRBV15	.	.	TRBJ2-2	TGTGCCACCAGCAGAGATCACGAGGGCTGGCTGTTTTTT	CATSRDHEGWLFF
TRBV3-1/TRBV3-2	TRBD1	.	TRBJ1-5	TGTGCCAGCAGCCATGGGACAGGTGTGAATCAGCCCCAGCATTTT	CASSHGTGVNQPQHF
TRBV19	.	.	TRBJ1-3	TGTGCCAGTAGTCCCACAATCAGTACCTCTGGAAACACCATATATTTT	CASSPTISTSGNTIYF
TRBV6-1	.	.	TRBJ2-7	TGTGCCAGCAGTGAAGTCGGGATTCGGGATAGCTCCTACGAGCAGTACTTC	CASSEVGIRDSSYEQYF
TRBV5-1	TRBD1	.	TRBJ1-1	TGCGCCAGCAGCTCCGGGACAGGGGGCGCGAACACTGAAGCTTTCTTT	CASSSGTGGANTEAFF
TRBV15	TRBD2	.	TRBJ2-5	TGTGCCACCAGCTCCCGGACTAGCAGACAAGAGACCCAGTACTTC	CATSSRTSRQETQYF
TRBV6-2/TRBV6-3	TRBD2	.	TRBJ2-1	TGTGCCAGCAGTTCACTAGCGGGGGGGCCTGATGAGCAGTTCTTC	CASSSLAGGPDEQFF
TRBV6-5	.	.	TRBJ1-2	TGTGCCAGCACGGGAGATTTATATGGCTACACCTTC	CASTGDLYGYTF
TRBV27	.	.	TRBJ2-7	TGTGCCAGCAGTTTATCGCCCAGCGGTAATTTCTACGAGCAGTACTTC	CASSLSPSGNFYEQYF
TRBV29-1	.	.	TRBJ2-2	TGCAGCGTTGAACTTGGGACAAAAAACACCGGGGAGCTGTTTTTT	CSVELGTKNTGELFF
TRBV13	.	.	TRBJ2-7	TGTGCCAGCAGCTTAGGAAGGGCGGGAACCTCCTACGAGCAGTACTTC	CASSLGRAGTSYEQYF
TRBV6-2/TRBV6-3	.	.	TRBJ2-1	TGTGCCAGCAGTTTTGGACTCTCCTACAATGAGCAGTTCTTC	CASSFGLSYNEQFF
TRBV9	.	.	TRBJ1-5	TGTGCCAGCAGCGCGTCATCGGGGAATCAGCCCCAGCATTTT	CASSASSGNQPQHF
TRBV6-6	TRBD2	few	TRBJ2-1	TGTGCCAGCAGTTACACAGGACTAGGAGGGTACAATGAGCAGTTCTTC	CASSYTGLGGYNEQFF
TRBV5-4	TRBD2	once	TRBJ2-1	TGTGCCAGCAGCTTTACCGCGGGGGGGGAGCAGTTCTTC	CASSFTAGGEQFF
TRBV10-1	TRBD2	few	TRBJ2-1	TGCGCCAGCAGTGGCTGTCTAGCGGCGAGCTACAATGAGCAGTTCTTC	CASSGCLAASYNEQFF
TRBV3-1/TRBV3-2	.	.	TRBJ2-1	TGTGCCAGCAGCCAAGGGCCTGGCGGGGGCCTTTACAATGAGCAGTTCTTC	CASSQGPGGGLYNEQFF
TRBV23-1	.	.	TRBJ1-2	TGCGCCAGCAGTCCTGAGACAGGCAATTATGGCTACACCTTC	CASSPETGNYGYTF
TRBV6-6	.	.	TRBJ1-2	TGTGCCAGCAGGGGGCTGCGACGGAACTATGGCTACACCTTC	CASRGLRRNYGYTF
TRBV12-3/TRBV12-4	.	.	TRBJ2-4	TGTGCCAGCAGTCACAGGGAGGGGAACATTCAGTACTTC	CASSHREGNIQYF
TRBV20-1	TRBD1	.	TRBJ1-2	TGCAGTGCTAGTTTAAGTAACAGGGGCTACTATGGCTACACCTTC	CSASLSNRGYYGYTF
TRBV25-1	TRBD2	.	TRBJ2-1	TGTGCCAGCATGCCGGGATTAGCGGGAGTTCACAATGAGCAGTTCTTC	CASMPGLAGVHNEQFF
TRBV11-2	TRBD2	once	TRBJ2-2	TGTGCCAGCAGCCCGCGGACTAGCGGGAGAGTCGGGGAGCTGTTTTTT	CASSPRTSGRVGELFF
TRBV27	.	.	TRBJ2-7	TGTGCCAGCAGAAGTACATCCTACGAGCAGTACTTC	CASRSTSYEQYF
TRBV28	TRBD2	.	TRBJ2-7	TGTGCCAGCAGTGCCACTAGCGGACCCTCCTACGAGCAGTACTTC	CASSATSGPSYEQYF
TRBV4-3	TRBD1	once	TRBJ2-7	TGCGCCAGCAGCCAAGATGGGGGCCCCGGGACAGCAGCGTACGAGCAGTACTTC	CASSQDGGPGTAAYEQYF
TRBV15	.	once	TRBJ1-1	TGTGCCACCAGCAGACCTACGAACACTGAAGCTTTCTTT	CATSRPTNTEAFF
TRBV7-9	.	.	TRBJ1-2	TGTGCCAGCAGCTTGGGCCGACAGGCCCTTAGTGGCTACACCTTC	CASSLGRQALSGYTF
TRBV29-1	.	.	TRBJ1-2	TGCAGCGTTGAAGATAGTACTCGTGCGGGCTACACCTTC	CSVEDSTRAGYTF
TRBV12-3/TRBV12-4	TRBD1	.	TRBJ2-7	TGTGCCAGCAGTTTCGACAGGGGCTACGAGCAGTACTTC	CASSFDRGYEQYF
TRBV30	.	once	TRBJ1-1	TGTGCCTGGAGCATCATTTCGGGACAAGTAGCTTTCTTT	CAWSIISGQVAFF
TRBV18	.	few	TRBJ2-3	TGTGCCAGCTCACCACCTCACAGCCAAGGAGATACGCAGTATTTT	CASSPPHSQGDTQYF
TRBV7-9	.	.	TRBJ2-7	TGTGCCAGCAGCTTAATACTAGAAACGTACTTC	CASSLILETYF
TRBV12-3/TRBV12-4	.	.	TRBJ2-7	TGTGCCAGCAGTTTTGGGAGCTACGAGCAGTACTTC	CASSFGSYEQYF
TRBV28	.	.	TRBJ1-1	TGTGCCAGCAGTTTAAGGGGAGAAGCTTTCTTT	CASSLRGEAFF
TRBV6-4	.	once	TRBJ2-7	TGTGCCAGCAAACAGGGAGAGTCCTACGAGCAGTACTTC	CASKQGESYEQYF
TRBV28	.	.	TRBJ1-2	TGTGCCAGCAGACCGGGACTCAGCTATGGCTACACCTTC	CASRPGLSYGYTF
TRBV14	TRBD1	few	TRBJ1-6	TGTGCCAGCAGCCAAGATTCGGGCAGGGGGCTTTCACCCCTCCACTTT	CASSQDSGRGLSPLHF